The text below deals with one T cell receptor beta chain. The antigen it recognizes is unknown. No much larger clone exists at a distance of one base, and base qualities are not known. The CDR3 regions of human TCRbeta chains were analyzed by immunosequencing. From the authors' description of their analysis: Repertoire TCRs were checked for matches against a reference library of SARS-CoV-2-specific TCRs that had been generated using the MIRA antigen-specificity platform. Breadth was defined as the fraction of unique TCRs that were SARS-CoV-2-associated, and depth was defined as the fraction of total T cells that were SARS-CoV-2-associated. Using the MIRA data, every spike-specific TCR was mapped to the spike region that the TCR reacted to and assigned to either a CD4 or a CD8 class. Log10-transformed breadth and depth values were compared by one-way ANOVA with Sidak's multiple comparisons tests. As stored in TCRdb, this immuneACCESS dataset retains in-frame rearrangements with V and J assigned. A fraction of the clones does not appear; measured against another copy, unresolved V genes explain less than half of the discrepancy, and the remainder lacks a known reason. The V and J calls and clone size were taken over from that table, and D and trimming were inferred from the DNA. The sample table contains around 71,000 clones; only one count was recorded for 80% of them. The ten largest clones capture over 12% of the sample.

The sample's time point label, in plain terms: about 28 days (+/-7) after the second vaccine dose. AZD1222 recipients given second doses at about 4 weeks or at about 12 weeks were pooled, since spike-specific TCR depth and breadth were not found to differ between the two schedules. Samples from vaccinated people were obtained from the UK trials COV001 and COV002, which included a single-blind randomized controlled phase 2/3 trial of AZD1222 (ChAdOx1 nCoV-19) in healthy adults. For TCRbeta chain sequencing, PBMC samples were collected from trial participants at day 0 and at day 28 after the second dose. The V end loses 3 bases and the J end loses 3 bases, and a stretch of 12 bases separates them. In the germline V gene (reference sequence), CDR1 corresponds to SGHKS and CDR2 to YYEKEE. There are 15 amino acids in the CDR3, from cysteine to phenylalanine inclusive. Only the CDR3 DNA is retained, 45 bases long and in frame from the first base.

These data come from a study of T cell responses to AZD1222 COVID-19 vaccine (dated by TCRdb to the early 2020s). Context from the whole study: TCR sequencing was performed for about 240 trial participants, of whom about 200 were given two doses of AZD1222 and approximately 25 were given two doses of MenACWY control vaccine. Trial participants were enrolled by age into 18-55, 56-69 and 70-plus year subgroups, with approximately 150, 28 and 58 TCR-sequenced participants respectively. Paper-wide results and their limitations: Participants were mostly white British, with more females than males. The authors suggested clonal diversity may have been underestimated. The 56-69-year group was small, and its depth increase did not reach significance, likely because of low power. Because no day 14 peak-response samples were available, the repertoires could be characterized only after the peak T cell response. CD4 TCRs associated with the vaccine covered the entire spike protein, and the dominant responses were in regions 160-218 and 743-854. Only six AZD1222 recipients were SARS-CoV-2 seropositive at baseline, limiting conclusions about previously exposed vaccinees. Reportedly, close to half of the unique spike-specific TCRs recognized epitopes lying outside the regions that are mutated in the B.1.351 and B.1.1.7 variants. Spike-specific TCR breadth and depth rose significantly after two AZD1222 doses compared with day 0 and with MenACWY recipients.

The source was peripheral blood, collected 28 days after the second AZD1222 dose. Recombination joined TRBV5-5 with TRBJ1-4; the D segment could be TRBD1, given 5 matching bases. This clonotype originated in an adult who received the AZD1222 COVID-19 vaccine. The DNA is as follows: TGTGCCAGCAGCTCCGGGACGGTTTCTAATGAAAAACTGTTTTTT. It translates to CASSSGTVSNEKLFF.